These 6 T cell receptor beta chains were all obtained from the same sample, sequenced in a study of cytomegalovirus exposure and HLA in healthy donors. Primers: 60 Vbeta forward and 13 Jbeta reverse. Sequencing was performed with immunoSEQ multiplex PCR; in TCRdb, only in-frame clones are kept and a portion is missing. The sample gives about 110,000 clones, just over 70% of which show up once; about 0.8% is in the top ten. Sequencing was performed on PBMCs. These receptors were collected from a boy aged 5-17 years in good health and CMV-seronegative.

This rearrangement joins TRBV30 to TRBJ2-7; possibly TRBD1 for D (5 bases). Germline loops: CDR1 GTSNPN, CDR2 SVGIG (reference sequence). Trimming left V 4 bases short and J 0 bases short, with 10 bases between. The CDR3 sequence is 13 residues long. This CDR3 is CAWTIQDSYEQYF. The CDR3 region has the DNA TGTGCCTGGACTATACAGGACTCCTACGAGCAGTACTTC.

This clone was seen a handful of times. The CDR3, as DNA: TGTGCCAGCAGCCTTCTCGAGCGGGAGTCAAACAATGAGCAGTTCTTC. Its protein product is CASSLLERESNNEQFF. The chain employs TRBV11-3 and TRBJ2-1; 8 bases map to TRBD2. J lost 5 bases, V lost 5 bases, and 11 bases had no gene match. This CDR3 has 16 residues. CDR1 is SGHNT, CDR2 YENEEA, per germline.

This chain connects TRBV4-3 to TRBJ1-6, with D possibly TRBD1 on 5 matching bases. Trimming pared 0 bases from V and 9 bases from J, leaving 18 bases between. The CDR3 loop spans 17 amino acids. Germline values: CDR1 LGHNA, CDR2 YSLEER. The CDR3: CASSQDYAGLKGSPLHF. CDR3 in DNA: TGCGCCAGCAGCCAAGATTATGCGGGGCTAAAGGGTTCACCCCTCCACTTT.

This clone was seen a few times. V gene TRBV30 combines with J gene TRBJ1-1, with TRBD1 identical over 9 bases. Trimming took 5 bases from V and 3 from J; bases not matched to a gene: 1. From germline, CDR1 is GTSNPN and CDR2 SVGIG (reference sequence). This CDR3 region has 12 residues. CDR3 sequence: CAWGDRDTEAFF. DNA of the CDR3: TGTGCCTGGGGGGACAGGGACACTGAAGCTTTCTTT. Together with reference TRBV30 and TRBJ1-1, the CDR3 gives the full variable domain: SQTIHQWPATLVQPVGSPLSLECTVEGTSNPNLYWYRQAAGRGLQLLFYSVGIGQISSEVPQNLSASRPQDRQFILSSKKLLLSDSGFYLCAWGDRDTEAFFGQGTRLTVV.

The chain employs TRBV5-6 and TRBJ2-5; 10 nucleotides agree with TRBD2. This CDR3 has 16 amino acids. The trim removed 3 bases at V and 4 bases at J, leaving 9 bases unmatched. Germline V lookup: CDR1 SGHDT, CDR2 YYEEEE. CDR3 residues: CASSSEAGGPGETQYF. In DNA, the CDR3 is TGTGCCAGCAGCTCGGAAGCGGGAGGGCCCGGAGAGACCCAGTACTTC. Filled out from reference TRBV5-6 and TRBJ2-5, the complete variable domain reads DAGVTQSPTHLIKTRGQQVTLRCSPKSGHDTVSWYQQALGQGPQFIFQYYEEEERQRGNFPDRFSGHQFPNYSSELNVNALLLGDSALYLCASSSEAGGPGETQYFGPGTRLLVL.

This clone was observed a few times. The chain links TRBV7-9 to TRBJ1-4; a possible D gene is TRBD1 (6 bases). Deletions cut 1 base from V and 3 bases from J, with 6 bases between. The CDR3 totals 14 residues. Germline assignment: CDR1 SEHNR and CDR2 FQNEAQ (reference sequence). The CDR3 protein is CASSLGGPNEKLFF. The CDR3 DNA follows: TGTGCCAGCAGCTTAGGGGGGCCTAATGAAAAACTGTTTTTT.